These T cell receptor beta chains were read from a single sample in a study of shared clonotypes between healthy human individuals. The method was immunoSEQ multiplex PCR; TCRdb's version includes in-frame clones alone and lacks a portion of them. This sample has about 680,000 clones, with about 90% found just once. The sample was naive CD8+ T cells sorted from blood. The receptors stem from a young man in good health. The CDR3 runs from the conserved cysteine through the conserved F or W. The D gene is left open where the match is weak. For some rows the clone size is stated as once, few or many, or as a class when expanded; others skip it.

size: NA; D: NA; length: 13; V: TRBV5-4; J: TRBJ2-7; CDR3: CASRDSPSYEQYF; DNA: TGTGCCAGCAGGGACAGTCCCTCCTACGAGCAGTACTTC
size: NA; D: TRBD2; length: 20; V: TRBV4-1; J: TRBJ2-1; CDR3: CASSPLGLAGATHSYNEQFF; DNA: TGCGCCAGCAGCCCCTTGGGACTAGCGGGAGCAACCCACTCCTACAATGAGCAGTTCTTC
size: NA; D: NA; length: 13; V: TRBV2; J: TRBJ1-1; CDR3: CASRVPENTEAFF; DNA: TGTGCCAGCAGGGTCCCAGAGAACACTGAAGCTTTCTTT
size: NA; D: NA; length: 11; V: TRBV7-9; J: TRBJ2-5; CDR3: CASSMQETQYF; DNA: TGTGCCAGCAGCATGCAAGAGACCCAGTACTTC
size: NA; D: TRBD2; length: 18; V: TRBV10-3; J: TRBJ2-3; CDR3: CAISDRIAGLTSTDTQYF; DNA: TGTGCCATCAGTGATAGAATAGCGGGACTCACTAGCACAGATACGCAGTATTTT
size: NA; D: NA; length: 16; V: TRBV9; J: TRBJ2-7; CDR3: CASSVVGLSWYMEQYF; DNA: TGTGCCAGCAGCGTAGTAGGGCTCTCCTGGTATATGGAGCAGTACTTC
size: NA; D: NA; length: 10; V: TRBV28; J: TRBJ2-7; CDR3: CASSYYEQYF; DNA: TGTGCCAGCTCCTACTACGAGCAGTACTTC
size: NA; D: NA; length: 16; V: TRBV5-1; J: TRBJ2-2; CDR3: CASSFLARGNTGELFF; DNA: TGCGCCAGCAGCTTTCTCGCCAGGGGGAACACCGGGGAGCTGTTTTTT
size: NA; D: NA; length: 9; V: TRBV20-1; J: TRBJ1-2; CDR3: CSGGGGYTF; DNA: TGCAGTGGCGGTGGTGGCTACACCTTC
size: NA; D: NA; length: 12; V: TRBV13; J: TRBJ2-7; CDR3: CASTLGDYEQYF; DNA: TGTGCCAGCACCCTTGGGGATTACGAGCAGTACTTC
size: NA; D: TRBD2; length: 14; V: TRBV27; J: TRBJ2-1; CDR3: CASSSGLARNEQFF; DNA: TGTGCCAGCAGTTCGGGACTAGCCCGCAATGAGCAGTTCTTC
size: NA; D: TRBD1; length: 15; V: TRBV18; J: TRBJ1-4; CDR3: CASSPPGQGREKLFF; DNA: TGTGCCAGCTCACCACCGGGACAGGGGCGAGAAAAACTGTTTTTT
size: NA; D: NA; length: 15; V: TRBV28; J: TRBJ2-5; CDR3: CASTLLGTHSVTQYF; DNA: TGTGCCAGCACCCTTCTCGGGACCCATAGTGTGACCCAGTACTTC
size: NA; D: TRBD2; length: 14; V: TRBV19; J: TRBJ2-1; CDR3: CASSPAGEFNEQFF; DNA: TGTGCCAGTAGTCCAGCGGGAGAATTCAATGAGCAGTTCTTC
size: NA; D: TRBD1; length: 17; V: TRBV27; J: TRBJ2-5; CDR3: CASSFGTPGQGRETQYF; DNA: TGTGCCAGCAGTTTCGGAACCCCGGGACAGGGACGAGAGACCCAGTACTTC
size: NA; D: NA; length: 14; V: TRBV19; J: TRBJ2-1; CDR3: CASSISSSYNEQFF; DNA: TGTGCCAGTAGTATATCTAGCTCCTACAATGAGCAGTTCTTC
size: NA; D: NA; length: 14; V: TRBV5-8; J: TRBJ2-7; CDR3: CASSLTGWGYEQYF; DNA: TGTGCCAGCAGCTTGACAGGGTGGGGATACGAGCAGTACTTC
size: few; D: NA; length: 11; V: TRBV5-6; J: TRBJ2-5; CDR3: CASSSQETQYF; DNA: TGTGCCAGCAGCTCCCAAGAGACCCAGTACTTC
size: NA; D: TRBD2; length: 14; V: TRBV6-5; J: TRBJ2-3; CDR3: CASSIAGAADTQYF; DNA: TGTGCCAGCAGTATAGCGGGAGCAGCAGATACGCAGTATTTT
size: NA; D: NA; length: 17; V: TRBV7-9; J: TRBJ1-1; CDR3: CASSGRRPNKGYTEAFF; DNA: TGTGCCAGCAGCGGGAGACGGCCGAACAAGGGATACACTGAAGCTTTCTTT
size: once; D: TRBD2; length: 17; V: TRBV7-9; J: TRBJ2-7; CDR3: CASSLSSAGGPYPEQYF; DNA: TGTGCCAGCAGCTTATCTTCGGCGGGAGGGCCTTATCCCGAGCAGTACTTC
size: few; D: NA; length: 15; V: TRBV29-1; J: TRBJ2-1; CDR3: CSVEGVARGWNEQFF; DNA: TGCAGCGTTGAGGGAGTAGCTCGGGGTTGGAATGAGCAGTTCTTC
size: NA; D: NA; length: 13; V: TRBV7-3; J: TRBJ1-1; CDR3: CASSLYLYTEAFF; DNA: TGTGCCAGCAGCTTATATCTATACACTGAAGCTTTCTTT
size: NA; D: NA; length: 15; V: TRBV15; J: TRBJ1-2; CDR3: CATSASVGGGYGYTF; DNA: TGTGCCACCAGCGCGAGCGTGGGGGGCGGGTATGGCTACACCTTC
size: NA; D: TRBD1; length: 14; V: TRBV5-1; J: TRBJ2-7; CDR3: CASSLGDRGHEQYF; DNA: TGCGCCAGCAGCTTGGGGGACAGGGGTCACGAGCAGTACTTC
size: NA; D: TRBD2; length: 18; V: TRBV10-3; J: TRBJ2-1; CDR3: CAISVGTSGPSSYNEQFF; DNA: TGTGCCATCAGTGTAGGTACTAGCGGTCCGAGCTCCTACAATGAGCAGTTCTTC
size: NA; D: NA; length: 13; V: TRBV7-6; J: TRBJ2-1; CDR3: CASSRGEEVEQFF; DNA: TGTGCCAGCAGCCGAGGGGAGGAGGTTGAGCAGTTCTTC
size: NA; D: TRBD1; length: 15; V: TRBV14; J: TRBJ2-7; CDR3: CASSAVGDSSYEQYF; DNA: TGTGCCAGCAGCGCCGTAGGGGACAGCTCCTACGAGCAGTACTTC
size: NA; D: NA; length: 13; V: TRBV27; J: TRBJ1-2; CDR3: CASSLTQSRGYTF; DNA: TGTGCCAGCAGTTTAACCCAAAGTCGGGGCTACACCTTC
size: NA; D: TRBD1; length: 15; V: TRBV4-1; J: TRBJ2-7; CDR3: CASSHQETGAYEQYF; DNA: TGCGCCAGCAGCCACCAGGAGACAGGGGCCTACGAGCAGTACTTC
size: NA; D: TRBD2; length: 13; V: TRBV5-1; J: TRBJ2-7; CDR3: CASRGAGDHEQYF; DNA: TGCGCCAGCAGAGGAGCGGGAGACCACGAGCAGTACTTC
size: NA; D: NA; length: 12; V: TRBV11-2; J: TRBJ1-1; CDR3: CASSDLTGEAFF; DNA: TGTGCCAGCAGCGATTTAACAGGAGAAGCTTTCTTT
size: NA; D: NA; length: 11; V: TRBV19; J: TRBJ2-5; CDR3: CASRGQETQYF; DNA: TGTGCCAGTAGGGGACAAGAGACCCAGTACTTC
size: NA; D: NA; length: 16; V: TRBV15; J: TRBJ1-3; CDR3: CATSSLNPSSGNTIYF; DNA: TGTGCCACCAGCAGCTTGAATCCGAGCTCTGGAAACACCATATATTTT
size: NA; D: NA; length: 13; V: TRBV14; J: TRBJ1-1; CDR3: CASSQAGGPEAFF; DNA: TGTGCCAGCAGCCAAGCCGGTGGTCCTGAAGCTTTCTTT
size: NA; D: NA; length: 17; V: TRBV14; J: TRBJ2-5; CDR3: CASSQDLAGSLQETQYF; DNA: TGTGCCAGCAGCCAAGATCTGGCGGGCTCCTTACAAGAGACCCAGTACTTC
size: NA; D: TRBD1; length: 18; V: TRBV11-2; J: TRBJ2-7; CDR3: CASRVGLLWGTGGDEQYF; DNA: TGTGCCAGCAGAGTAGGGCTTTTATGGGGAACAGGGGGAGACGAGCAGTACTTC
size: few; D: NA; length: 11; V: TRBV19; J: TRBJ2-2; CDR3: CASSIAGELFF; DNA: TGTGCCAGTAGTATAGCCGGGGAGCTGTTTTTT
size: once; D: NA; length: 15; V: TRBV7-6; J: TRBJ2-1; CDR3: CASSLEAQWSYEQFF; DNA: TGTGCCAGCAGCTTAGAGGCACAGTGGAGCTATGAGCAGTTCTTC
size: NA; D: TRBD2; length: 15; V: TRBV11-2; J: TRBJ2-7; CDR3: CASSKTSGRAYEQYF; DNA: TGTGCCAGCAGCAAAACTAGCGGGAGGGCCTACGAGCAGTACTTC
size: NA; D: NA; length: 17; V: TRBV7-9; J: TRBJ2-1; CDR3: CASRMGRATTGRNEQFF; DNA: TGTGCCAGCAGGATGGGGCGAGCTACCACGGGTAGGAATGAGCAGTTCTTC
size: NA; D: NA; length: 14; V: TRBV28; J: TRBJ1-2; CDR3: CASSFIQGLDGYTF; DNA: TGTGCCAGCAGTTTCATCCAGGGATTAGATGGCTACACCTTC
size: NA; D: TRBD1; length: 13; V: TRBV25-1; J: TRBJ2-7; CDR3: CASSAPGGYEQYF; DNA: TGTGCCAGCAGTGCCCCAGGGGGCTACGAGCAGTACTTC
size: NA; D: NA; length: 16; V: TRBV7-3; J: TRBJ2-6; CDR3: CASSTQVASGANVLTF; DNA: TGTGCCAGCAGCACCCAAGTGGCCTCTGGGGCCAACGTCCTGACTTTC
size: NA; D: NA; length: 11; V: TRBV6-6; J: TRBJ2-5; CDR3: CASSYKETQYF; DNA: TGTGCCAGCAGTTATAAAGAGACCCAGTACTTC
size: once; D: TRBD1; length: 14; V: TRBV7-6; J: TRBJ2-5; CDR3: CASITWGQQETQYF; DNA: TGTGCCAGCATCACCTGGGGACAGCAAGAGACCCAGTACTTC
size: NA; D: NA; length: 16; V: TRBV6-5; J: TRBJ1-2; CDR3: CASSYSKAGATYGYTF; DNA: TGTGCCAGCAGTTACTCGAAGGCAGGGGCTACCTATGGCTACACCTTC
size: NA; D: TRBD1; length: 16; V: TRBV27; J: TRBJ2-7; CDR3: CASSKTGWVASYEQYF; DNA: TGTGCCAGCAGTAAGACAGGGTGGGTCGCCTCCTACGAGCAGTACTTC
size: NA; D: NA; length: 16; V: TRBV4-1; J: TRBJ1-4; CDR3: CASSEYVPATNEKLFF; DNA: TGCGCCAGCAGCGAATACGTGCCCGCAACTAATGAAAAACTGTTTTTT
size: NA; D: NA; length: 12; V: TRBV5-6; J: TRBJ2-7; CDR3: CASSNQRWGQYF; DNA: TGTGCCAGCAGCAACCAAAGATGGGGGCAGTACTTC
size: NA; D: TRBD1; length: 14; V: TRBV6-6; J: TRBJ2-1; CDR3: CASSYSEGANEQFF; DNA: TGTGCCAGCAGTTACTCTGAGGGGGCCAATGAGCAGTTCTTC
size: NA; D: TRBD1; length: 17; V: TRBV4-3; J: TRBJ1-1; CDR3: CASSHFSMDRINTEAFF; DNA: TGCGCCAGCAGCCATTTCTCGATGGACAGGATAAACACTGAAGCTTTCTTT
size: NA; D: NA; length: 17; V: TRBV9; J: TRBJ2-2; CDR3: CASSVAVAAAGTGELFF; DNA: TGTGCCAGCAGCGTAGCGGTGGCCGCGGCCGGCACCGGGGAGCTGTTTTTT
size: NA; D: NA; length: 16; V: TRBV28; J: TRBJ2-1; CDR3: CASKSIGGQYYNEQFF; DNA: TGTGCCAGCAAGTCAATCGGGGGACAGTACTACAATGAGCAGTTCTTC
size: NA; D: TRBD2; length: 14; V: TRBV7-9; J: TRBJ2-7; CDR3: CASSSIAGNYEQYF; DNA: TGTGCCAGCAGCTCAATAGCGGGGAACTACGAGCAGTACTTC
size: NA; D: TRBD1; length: 13; V: TRBV11-2; J: TRBJ2-7; CDR3: CASSMGQAYEQYF; DNA: TGTGCCAGCAGCATGGGACAGGCATACGAGCAGTACTTC
size: NA; D: NA; length: 13; V: TRBV15; J: TRBJ2-7; CDR3: CATGRDSSYEQYF; DNA: TGTGCCACCGGGCGGGATAGCTCCTACGAGCAGTACTTC
size: NA; D: TRBD2; length: 15; V: TRBV2; J: TRBJ2-5; CDR3: CASSARSWLAGRTYF; DNA: TGTGCCAGCAGTGCAAGGTCATGGCTAGCGGGACGGACGTACTTC
size: NA; D: TRBD1; length: 16; V: TRBV19; J: TRBJ2-7; CDR3: CASSPPDRGRSYEQYF; DNA: TGTGCCAGTAGCCCACCCGACAGGGGCCGCTCCTACGAGCAGTACTTC
size: NA; D: NA; length: 13; V: TRBV2; J: TRBJ1-1; CDR3: CASSGQGLTEAFF; DNA: TGTGCCAGCAGTGGGCAGGGGTTGACTGAAGCTTTCTTT